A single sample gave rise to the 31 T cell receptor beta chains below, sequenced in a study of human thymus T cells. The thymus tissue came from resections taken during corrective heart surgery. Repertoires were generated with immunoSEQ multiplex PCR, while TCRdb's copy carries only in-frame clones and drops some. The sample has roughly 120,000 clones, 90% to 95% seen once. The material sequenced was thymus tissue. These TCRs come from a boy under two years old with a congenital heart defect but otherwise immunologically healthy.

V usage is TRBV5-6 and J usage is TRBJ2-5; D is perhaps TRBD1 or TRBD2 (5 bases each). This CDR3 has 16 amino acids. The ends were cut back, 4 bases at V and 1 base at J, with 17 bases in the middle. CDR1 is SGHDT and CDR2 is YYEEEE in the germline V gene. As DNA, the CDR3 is TGTGCCAGCAGCGGCTGGGTGACGAGGGGCCAAGAGACCCAGTACTTC. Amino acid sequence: CASSGWVTRGQETQYF.

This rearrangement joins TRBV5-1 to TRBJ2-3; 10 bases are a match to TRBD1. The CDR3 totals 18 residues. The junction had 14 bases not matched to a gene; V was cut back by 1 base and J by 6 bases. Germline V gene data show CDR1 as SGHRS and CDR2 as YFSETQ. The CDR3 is CASSLCGSNDRGPDTQYF. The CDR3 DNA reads TGCGCCAGCAGCTTGTGTGGATCCAATGACAGGGGGCCGGATACGCAGTATTTT.

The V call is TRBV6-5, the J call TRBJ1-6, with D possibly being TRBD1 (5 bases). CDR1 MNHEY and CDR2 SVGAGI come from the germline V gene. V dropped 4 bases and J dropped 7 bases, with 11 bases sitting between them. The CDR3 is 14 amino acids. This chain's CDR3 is CASSSQVQNSPLHF. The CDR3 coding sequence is TGTGCCAGCAGTTCACAGGTCCAGAATTCACCCCTCCACTTT.

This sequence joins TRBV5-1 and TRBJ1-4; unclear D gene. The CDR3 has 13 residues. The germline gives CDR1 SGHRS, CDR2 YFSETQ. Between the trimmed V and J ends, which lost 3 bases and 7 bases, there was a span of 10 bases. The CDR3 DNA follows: TGCGCCAGCAGCTCCCTCCTTGGTGAAAAACTGTTTTTT. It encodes CASSSLLGEKLFF.

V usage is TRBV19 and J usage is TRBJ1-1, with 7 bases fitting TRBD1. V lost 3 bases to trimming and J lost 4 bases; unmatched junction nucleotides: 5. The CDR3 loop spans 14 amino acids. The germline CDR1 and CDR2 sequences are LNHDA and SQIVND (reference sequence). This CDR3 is CASSMIGGVTEAFF. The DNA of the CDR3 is TGTGCCAGTAGTATGATAGGGGGCGTCACTGAAGCTTTCTTT.

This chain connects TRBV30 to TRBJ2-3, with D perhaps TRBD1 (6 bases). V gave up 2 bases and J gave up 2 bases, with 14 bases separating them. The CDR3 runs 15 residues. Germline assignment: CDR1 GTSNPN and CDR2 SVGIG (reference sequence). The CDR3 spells CAWSFHTGITDTQYF. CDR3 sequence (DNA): TGTGCCTGGAGTTTTCATACAGGGATCACAGATACGCAGTATTTT. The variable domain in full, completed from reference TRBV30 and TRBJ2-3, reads SQTIHQWPATLVQPVGSPLSLECTVEGTSNPNLYWYRQAAGRGLQLLFYSVGIGQISSEVPQNLSASRPQDRQFILSSKKLLLSDSGFYLCAWSFHTGITDTQYFGPGTRLTVL.

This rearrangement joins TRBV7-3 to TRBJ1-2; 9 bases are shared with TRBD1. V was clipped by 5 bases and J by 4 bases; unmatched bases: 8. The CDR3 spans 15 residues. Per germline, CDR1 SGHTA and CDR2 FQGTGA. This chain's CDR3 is CASSPGQGYGYGYTF. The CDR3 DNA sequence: TGTGCCAGCAGCCCGGGACAGGGTTATGGCTATGGCTACACCTTC.

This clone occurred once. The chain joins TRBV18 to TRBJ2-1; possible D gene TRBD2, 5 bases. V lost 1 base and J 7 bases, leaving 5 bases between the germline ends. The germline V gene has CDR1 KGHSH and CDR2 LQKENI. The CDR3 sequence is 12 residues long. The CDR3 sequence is CASSPQRNEQFF. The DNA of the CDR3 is TGTGCCAGCTCACCACAGCGGAATGAGCAGTTCTTC.

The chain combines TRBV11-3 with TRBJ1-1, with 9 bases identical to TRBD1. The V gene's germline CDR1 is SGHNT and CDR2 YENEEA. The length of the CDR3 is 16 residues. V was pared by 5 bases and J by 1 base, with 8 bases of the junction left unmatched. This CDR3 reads CASSLPTGGKNTEAFF. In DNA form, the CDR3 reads TGTGCCAGCAGCCTCCCGACAGGGGGGAAGAACACTGAAGCTTTCTTT.

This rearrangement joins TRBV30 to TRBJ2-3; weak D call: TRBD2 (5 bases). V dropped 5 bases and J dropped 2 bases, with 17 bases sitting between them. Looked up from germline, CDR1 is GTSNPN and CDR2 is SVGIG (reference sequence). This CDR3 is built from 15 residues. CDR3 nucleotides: TGTGCCTGGGCAAGTGCGGGTTTCGTCACAGATACGCAGTATTTT. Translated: CAWASAGFVTDTQYF.

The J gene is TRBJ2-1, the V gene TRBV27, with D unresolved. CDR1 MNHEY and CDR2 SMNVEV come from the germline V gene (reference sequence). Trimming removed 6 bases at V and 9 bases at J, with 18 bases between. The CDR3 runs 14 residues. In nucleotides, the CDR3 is TGTGCCAGCAGCCCCAATCTAGAGAGTGGTGAGCAGTTCTTC. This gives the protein CASSPNLESGEQFF.

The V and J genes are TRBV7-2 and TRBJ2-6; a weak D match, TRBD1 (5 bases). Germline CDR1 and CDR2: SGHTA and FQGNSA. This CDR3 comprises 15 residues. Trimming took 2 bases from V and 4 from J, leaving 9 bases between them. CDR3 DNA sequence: TGTGCCAGCAGCTTACAGGGTACCGGGGCCAACGTCCTGACTTTC. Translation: CASSLQGTGANVLTF. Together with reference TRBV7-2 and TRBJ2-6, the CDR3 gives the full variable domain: GAGVSQSPSNKVTEKGKDVELRCDPISGHTALYWYRQSLGQGLEFLIYFQGNSAPDKSGLPSDRFSAERTGGSVSTLTIQRTQQEDSAVYLCASSLQGTGANVLTFGAGSRLTVL.

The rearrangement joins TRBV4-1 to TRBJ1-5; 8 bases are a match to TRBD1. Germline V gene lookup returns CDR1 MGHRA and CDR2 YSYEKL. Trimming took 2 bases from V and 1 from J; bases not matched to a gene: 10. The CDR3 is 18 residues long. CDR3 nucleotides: TGCGCCAGCAGCCAAATATGGGACAGGCGATGGAGCAATCAGCCCCAGCATTTT. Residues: CASSQIWDRRWSNQPQHF.

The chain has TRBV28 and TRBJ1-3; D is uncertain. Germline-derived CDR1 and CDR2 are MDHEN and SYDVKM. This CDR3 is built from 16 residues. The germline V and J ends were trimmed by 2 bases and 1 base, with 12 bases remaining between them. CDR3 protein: CASSLAPSPSGNTIYF. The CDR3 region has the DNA TGTGCCAGCAGTTTAGCCCCATCCCCGTCTGGAAACACCATATATTTT.

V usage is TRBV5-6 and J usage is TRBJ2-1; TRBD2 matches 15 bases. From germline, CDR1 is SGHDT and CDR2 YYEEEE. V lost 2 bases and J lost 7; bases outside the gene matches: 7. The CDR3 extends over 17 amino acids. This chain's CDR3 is CASSFGTSGGWWNEQFF. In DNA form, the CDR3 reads TGTGCCAGCAGCTTTGGGACTAGCGGGGGGTGGTGGAATGAGCAGTTCTTC. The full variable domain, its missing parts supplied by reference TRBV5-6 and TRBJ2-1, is DAGVTQSPTHLIKTRGQQVTLRCSPKSGHDTVSWYQQALGQGPQFIFQYYEEEERQRGNFPDRFSGHQFPNYSSELNVNALLLGDSALYLCASSFGTSGGWWNEQFFGPGTRLTVL.

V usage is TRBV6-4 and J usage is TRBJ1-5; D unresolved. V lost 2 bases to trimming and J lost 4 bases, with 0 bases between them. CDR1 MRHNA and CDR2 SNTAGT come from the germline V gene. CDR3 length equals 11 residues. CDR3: CASSDNQPQHF. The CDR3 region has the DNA TGTGCCAGCAGTGACAATCAGCCCCAGCATTTT.

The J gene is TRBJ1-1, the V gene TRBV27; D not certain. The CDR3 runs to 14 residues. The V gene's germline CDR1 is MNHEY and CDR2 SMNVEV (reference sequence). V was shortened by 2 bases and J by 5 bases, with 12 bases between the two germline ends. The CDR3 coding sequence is TGTGCCAGCAGTTTAATCGGGGAAGGAACTGAAGCTTTCTTT. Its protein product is CASSLIGEGTEAFF.

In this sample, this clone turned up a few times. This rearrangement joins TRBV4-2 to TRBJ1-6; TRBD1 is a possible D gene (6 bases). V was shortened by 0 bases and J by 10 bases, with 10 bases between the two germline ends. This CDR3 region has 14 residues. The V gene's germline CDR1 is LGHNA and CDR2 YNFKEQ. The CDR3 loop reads CASSQDRGGSPLHF. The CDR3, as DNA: TGTGCCAGCAGCCAAGACAGGGGCGGGTCACCCCTCCACTTT.

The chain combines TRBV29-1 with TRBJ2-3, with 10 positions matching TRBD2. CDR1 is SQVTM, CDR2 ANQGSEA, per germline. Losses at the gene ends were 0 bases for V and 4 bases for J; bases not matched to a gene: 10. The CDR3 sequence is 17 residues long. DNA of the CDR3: TGCAGCGTTGAAGATCGGGAGCGGGGGGGCCGCGCAGATACGCAGTATTTT. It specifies CSVEDRERGGRADTQYF.

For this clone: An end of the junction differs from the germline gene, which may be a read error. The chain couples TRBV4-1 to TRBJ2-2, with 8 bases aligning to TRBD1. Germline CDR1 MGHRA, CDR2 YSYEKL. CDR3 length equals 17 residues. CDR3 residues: CASTQAPRDRRSGELFF. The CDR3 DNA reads TGCGCCAGCACCCAAGCCCCCCGGGACAGGCGCTCAGGGGAGCTGTTTTTT.

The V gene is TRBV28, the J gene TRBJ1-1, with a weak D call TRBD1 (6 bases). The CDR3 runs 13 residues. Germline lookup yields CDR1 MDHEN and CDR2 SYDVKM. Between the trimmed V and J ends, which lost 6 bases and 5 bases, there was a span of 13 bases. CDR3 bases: TGTGCCAGCAGATTACAAAGGGGGACTGAAGCTTTCTTT. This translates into CASRLQRGTEAFF.

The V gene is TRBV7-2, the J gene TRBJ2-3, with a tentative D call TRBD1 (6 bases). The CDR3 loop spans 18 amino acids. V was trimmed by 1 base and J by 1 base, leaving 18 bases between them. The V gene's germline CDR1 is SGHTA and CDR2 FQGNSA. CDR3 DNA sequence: TGTGCCAGCAGCTTAGAGGCCCGCCAGGGGTCGGGCACAGATACGCAGTATTTT. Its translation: CASSLEARQGSGTDTQYF.

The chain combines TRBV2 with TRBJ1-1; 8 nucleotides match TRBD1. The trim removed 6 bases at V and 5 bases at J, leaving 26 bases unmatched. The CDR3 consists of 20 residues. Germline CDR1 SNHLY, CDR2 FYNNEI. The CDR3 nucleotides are TGTGCCAGCAGAGGCGGGGATCATAGGACAGGGACCTTTAGGGGGACTGAAGCTTTCTTT. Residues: CASRGGDHRTGTFRGTEAFF.

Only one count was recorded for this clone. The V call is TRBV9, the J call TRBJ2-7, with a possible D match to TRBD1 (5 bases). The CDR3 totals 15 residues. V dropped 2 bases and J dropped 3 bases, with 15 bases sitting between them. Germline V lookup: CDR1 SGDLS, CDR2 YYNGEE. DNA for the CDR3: TGTGCCAGCAGCGTGCAGGGCTCCTCGGGCTACGAGCAGTACTTC. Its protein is CASSVQGSSGYEQYF. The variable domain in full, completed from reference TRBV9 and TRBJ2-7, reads DSGVTQTPKHLITATGQRVTLRCSPRSGDLSVYWYQQSLDQGLQFLIQYYNGEERAKGNILERFSAQQFPDLHSELNLSSLELGDSALYFCASSVQGSSGYEQYFGPGTRLTVT.

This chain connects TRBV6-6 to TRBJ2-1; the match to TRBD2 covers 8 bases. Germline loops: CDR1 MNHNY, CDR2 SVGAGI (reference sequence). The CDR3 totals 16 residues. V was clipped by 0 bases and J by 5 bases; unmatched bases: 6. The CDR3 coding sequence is TGTGCCAGCAGTTACTCGATCGCGGGGGGTCACAATGAGCAGTTCTTC. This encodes CASSYSIAGGHNEQFF.

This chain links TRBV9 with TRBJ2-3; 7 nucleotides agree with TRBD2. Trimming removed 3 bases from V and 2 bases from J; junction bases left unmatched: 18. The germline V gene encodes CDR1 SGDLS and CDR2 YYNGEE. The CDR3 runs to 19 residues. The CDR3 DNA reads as TGTGCCAGCAGCGCAACCCTCGATGGGGGGGTTTACCCCACAGATACGCAGTATTTT. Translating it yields CASSATLDGGVYPTDTQYF. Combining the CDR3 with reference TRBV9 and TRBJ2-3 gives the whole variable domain DSGVTQTPKHLITATGQRVTLRCSPRSGDLSVYWYQQSLDQGLQFLIQYYNGEERAKGNILERFSAQQFPDLHSELNLSSLELGDSALYFCASSATLDGGVYPTDTQYFGPGTRLTVL.

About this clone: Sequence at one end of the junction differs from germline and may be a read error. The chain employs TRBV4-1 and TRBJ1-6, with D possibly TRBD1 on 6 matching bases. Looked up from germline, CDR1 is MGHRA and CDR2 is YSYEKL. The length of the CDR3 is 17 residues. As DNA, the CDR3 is TGCGCCAGCACATCCATTTTTACAGGGACCTACAATTCACCCCTCCACTTT. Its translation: CASTSIFTGTYNSPLHF.

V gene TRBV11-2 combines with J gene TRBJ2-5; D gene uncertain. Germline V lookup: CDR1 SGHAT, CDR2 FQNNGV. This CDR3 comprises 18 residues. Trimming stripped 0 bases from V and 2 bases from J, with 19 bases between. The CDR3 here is CASSLDSHSYLQQETQYF. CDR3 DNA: TGTGCCAGCAGCTTAGATTCTCATAGCTACCTGCAACAAGAGACCCAGTACTTC.

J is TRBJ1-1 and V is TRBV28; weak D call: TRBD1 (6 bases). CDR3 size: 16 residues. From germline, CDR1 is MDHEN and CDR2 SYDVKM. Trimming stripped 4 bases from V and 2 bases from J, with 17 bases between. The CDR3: CASSSRGGPNNTEAFF. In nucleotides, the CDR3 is TGTGCCAGCAGTTCCCGGGGGGGCCCTAATAACACTGAAGCTTTCTTT.

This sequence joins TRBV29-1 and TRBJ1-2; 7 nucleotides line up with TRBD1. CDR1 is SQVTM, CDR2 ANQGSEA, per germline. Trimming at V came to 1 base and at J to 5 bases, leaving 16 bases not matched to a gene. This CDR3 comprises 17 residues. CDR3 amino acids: CSVEGSGRGRLAYGYTF. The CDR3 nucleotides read TGCAGCGTTGAAGGGAGCGGGAGGGGGCGCTTAGCATATGGCTACACCTTC.

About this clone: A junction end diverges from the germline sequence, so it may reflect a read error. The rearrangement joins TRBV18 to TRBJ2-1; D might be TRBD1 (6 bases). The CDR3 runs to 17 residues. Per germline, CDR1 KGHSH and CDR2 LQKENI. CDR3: CASSPPLDSPTYNEQFF. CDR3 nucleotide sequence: TGTGCCAGCTCCCCACCCCTGGACAGTCCCACCTACAATGAGCAGTTCTTC.